What follows is one T cell receptor (beta chain) and its context. What it recognizes is unknown. A library of TCRbeta sequences, prepared with unique molecular identifiers, was generated. TCRdb fed the PCR reads into MiXCR, producing one record per CDR3 protein. Seen here are 350,000 to 500,000 distinct CDR3 sequences, over 40% observed once, and the top ten hold 27%. The data belong to a study of T-cell reconstitution after alpha-beta-depleted transplantation in children. General study findings and limits: As was reported, about two months after transplant, alpha-beta T cells came from several hundred expanded graft clones. By one year post-transplant, T-cell counts and diversity largely arose from T cells that were newly produced. For some patients, TCRbeta diversity was high at day 60 because of recipient T cells and thymic progenitors that survived.

V was cut by 4 bases and J by 4 bases, with 13 bases left in between. Germline-derived CDR1 and CDR2 are MNHEY and SVGAGI. The CDR3 is 14 amino acids. The sample in question was PBMCs, obtained before TCRalphabeta/CD19-depleted stem cell transplant. The TCR sequence derives from a girl aged 2-10 years with aplastic anemia, due to receive a stem cell transplant. The V gene is TRBV6-5, the J gene TRBJ1-2, with D perhaps matching TRBD1 (5 bases). The CDR3 DNA is TGTGCCAGCAGTTCCCGCCGAGGGGCCTATGGCTACACCTTC. Encoded protein: CASSSRRGAYGYTF.